Included here is one T cell receptor beta chain sequence, with context. Its antigen is as yet unknown. The data were obtained in a study of cytomegalovirus exposure and HLA in healthy donors. Study-level findings and limits: TCR beta chains associated with HLA were, in a later analysis, more clonally expanded than equally common others.

This CDR3 has 13 amino acids. Trimming pared 5 bases from V and 6 bases from J, leaving 13 bases between. Germline CDR1 SGHTA, CDR2 FQGNSA. The PCR was carried out with 60 Vbeta primers and 13 Jbeta primers. TCRdb keeps only in-frame clones here, not all; method: immunoSEQ multiplex PCR. The sample table includes 60,000 to 70,000 clones. The clonotype comes from a boy aged 5-17 years in good health and CMV-seronegative. The specimen was PBMCs. This rearrangement joins TRBV7-2 to TRBJ1-2; D gene unclear. CDR3 coding DNA: TGTGCCAGCAGCCCCCGGAGGGTCGATGGCTACACCTTC. It specifies CASSPRRVDGYTF.